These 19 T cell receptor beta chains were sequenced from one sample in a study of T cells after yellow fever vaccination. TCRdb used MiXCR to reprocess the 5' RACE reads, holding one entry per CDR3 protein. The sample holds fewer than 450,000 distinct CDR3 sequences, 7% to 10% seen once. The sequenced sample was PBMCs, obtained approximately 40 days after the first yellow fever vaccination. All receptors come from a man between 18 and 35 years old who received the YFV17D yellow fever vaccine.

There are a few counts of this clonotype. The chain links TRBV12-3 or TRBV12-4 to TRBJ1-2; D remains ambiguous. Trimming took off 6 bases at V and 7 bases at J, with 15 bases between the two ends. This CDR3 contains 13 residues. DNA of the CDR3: TGTGCCAGCAGGGCAGTAGGGTCCGGTGGCTACACCTTC. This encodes CASRAVGSGGYTF.

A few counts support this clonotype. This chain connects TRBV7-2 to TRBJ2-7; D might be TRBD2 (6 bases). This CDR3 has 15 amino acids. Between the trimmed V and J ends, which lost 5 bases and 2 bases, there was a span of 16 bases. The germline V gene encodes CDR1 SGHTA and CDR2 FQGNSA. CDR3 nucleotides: TGTGCCAGCAGCCCCTCGGCGGGGACTGCCTACGAGCAGTACTTC. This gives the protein CASSPSAGTAYEQYF.

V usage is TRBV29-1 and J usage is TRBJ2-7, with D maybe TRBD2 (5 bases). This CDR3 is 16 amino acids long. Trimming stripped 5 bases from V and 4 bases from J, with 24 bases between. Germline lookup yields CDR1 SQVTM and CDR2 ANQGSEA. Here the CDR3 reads CSVRRAAEISSYEQYV. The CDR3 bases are TGCAGCGTTCGGCGAGCGGCTGAGATATCTTCATACGAGCAGTACGTC.

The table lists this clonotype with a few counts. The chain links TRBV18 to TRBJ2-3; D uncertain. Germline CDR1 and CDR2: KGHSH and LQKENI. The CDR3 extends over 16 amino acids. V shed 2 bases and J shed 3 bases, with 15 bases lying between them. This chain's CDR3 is CASSPLTPGETDTQYF. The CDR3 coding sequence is TGTGCCAGCTCACCATTGACACCCGGTGAGACAGATACGCAGTATTTT.

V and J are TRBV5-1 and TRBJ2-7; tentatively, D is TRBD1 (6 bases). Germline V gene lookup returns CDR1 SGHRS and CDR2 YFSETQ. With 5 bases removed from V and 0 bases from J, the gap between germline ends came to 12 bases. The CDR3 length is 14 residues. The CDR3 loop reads CASRGQGSSYEQYF. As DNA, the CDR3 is TGCGCCAGCAGGGGCCAGGGGAGCTCCTACGAGCAGTACTTC.

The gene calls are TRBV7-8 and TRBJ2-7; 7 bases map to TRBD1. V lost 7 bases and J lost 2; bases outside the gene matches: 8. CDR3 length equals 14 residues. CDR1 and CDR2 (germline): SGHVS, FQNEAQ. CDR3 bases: TGTGCCAGCACCCCCGGGACAGCTACCTACGAGCAGTACTTC. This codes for CASTPGTATYEQYF.

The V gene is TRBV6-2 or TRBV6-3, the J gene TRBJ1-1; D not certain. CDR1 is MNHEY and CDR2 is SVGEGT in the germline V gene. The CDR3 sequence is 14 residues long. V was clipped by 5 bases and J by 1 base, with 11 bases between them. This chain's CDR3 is CASSRPYSNTEAFF. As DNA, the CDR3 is TGTGCCAGCAGTCGACCGTACTCGAACACTGAAGCTTTCTTT.

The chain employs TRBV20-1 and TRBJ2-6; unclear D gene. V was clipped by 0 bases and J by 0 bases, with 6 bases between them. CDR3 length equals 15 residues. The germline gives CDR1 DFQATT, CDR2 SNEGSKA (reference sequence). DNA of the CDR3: TGCAGTGCTAGAGATGGAAACTCTGGGGCCAACGTCCTGACTTTC. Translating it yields CSARDGNSGANVLTF.

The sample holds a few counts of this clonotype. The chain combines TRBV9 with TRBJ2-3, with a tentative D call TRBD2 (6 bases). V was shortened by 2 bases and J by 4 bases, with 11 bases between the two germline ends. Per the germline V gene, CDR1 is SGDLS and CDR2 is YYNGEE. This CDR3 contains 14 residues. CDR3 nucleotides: TGTGCCAGCAGCGTTGGAGGGGTTGCAGATACGCAGTATTTT. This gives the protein CASSVGGVADTQYF.

The CDR3 bases are TGTGCCAGCAGCCCGCAGGGTCATAGAGGCTACACCTTC. Protein: CASSPQGHRGYTF. This chain uses TRBV14 with TRBJ1-2, with D maybe TRBD1 (5 bases). This CDR3 has 13 amino acids. CDR1 and CDR2 from the germline V gene are SGHDN and FVKESK. The V gene lost 4 bases and the J gene lost 8 bases, with 14 bases spanning the gap.

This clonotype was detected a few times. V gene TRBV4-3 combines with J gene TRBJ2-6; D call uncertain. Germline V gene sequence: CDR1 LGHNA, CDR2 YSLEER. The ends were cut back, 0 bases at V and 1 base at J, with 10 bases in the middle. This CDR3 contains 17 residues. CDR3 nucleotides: TGCGCCAGCAGCCAAGATCGGTGGAGTTCTGGGGCCAACGTCCTGACTTTC. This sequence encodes CASSQDRWSSGANVLTF.

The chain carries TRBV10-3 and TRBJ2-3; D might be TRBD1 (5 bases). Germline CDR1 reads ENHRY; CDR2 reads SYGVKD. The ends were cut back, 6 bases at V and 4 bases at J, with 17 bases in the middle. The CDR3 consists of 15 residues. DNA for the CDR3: TGTGCCATCAGAGGGGCCGGTAGGGCGGCAGATACGCAGTATTTT. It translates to CAIRGAGRAADTQYF.

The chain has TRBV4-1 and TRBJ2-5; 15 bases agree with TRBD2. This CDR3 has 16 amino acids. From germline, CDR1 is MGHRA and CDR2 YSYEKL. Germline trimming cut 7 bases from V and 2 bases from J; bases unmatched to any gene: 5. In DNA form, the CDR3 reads TGCGCCAGCACGCTCGGACTAGCGGGGGGGCAAGAGACCCAGTACTTC. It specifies CASTLGLAGGQETQYF.

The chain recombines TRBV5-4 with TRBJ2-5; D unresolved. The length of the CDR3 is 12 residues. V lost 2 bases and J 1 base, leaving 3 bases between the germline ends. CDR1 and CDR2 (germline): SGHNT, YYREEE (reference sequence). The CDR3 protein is CASSFPQETQYF. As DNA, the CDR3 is TGTGCCAGCAGCTTCCCCCAAGAGACCCAGTACTTC.

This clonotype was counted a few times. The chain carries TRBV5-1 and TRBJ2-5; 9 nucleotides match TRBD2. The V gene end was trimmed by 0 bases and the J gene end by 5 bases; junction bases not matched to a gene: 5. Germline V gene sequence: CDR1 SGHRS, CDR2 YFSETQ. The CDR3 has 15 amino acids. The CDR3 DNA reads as TGCGCCAGCAGCTTGGCGGTAGCGGGGGCCGAGACCCAGTACTTC. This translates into CASSLAVAGAETQYF.

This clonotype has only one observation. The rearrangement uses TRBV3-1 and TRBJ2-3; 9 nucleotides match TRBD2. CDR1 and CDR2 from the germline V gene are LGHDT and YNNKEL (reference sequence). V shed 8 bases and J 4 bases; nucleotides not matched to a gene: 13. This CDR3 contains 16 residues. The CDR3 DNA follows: TGTGCCAGCCAGCCGCGGGAAGCGGGGGGAGCAGATACGCAGTATTTT. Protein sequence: CASQPREAGGADTQYF.

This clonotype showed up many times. The CDR3 DNA reads TGCGCCAGCAGCTTGAAGGAGTGGGATACGCAGTATTTT. Its protein is CASSLKEWDTQYF. The chain links TRBV5-1 to TRBJ2-3; D unresolved. Between the trimmed V and J ends, which lost 1 base and 6 bases, there was a span of 9 bases. CDR1 and CDR2 (germline): SGHRS, YFSETQ. CDR3 length: 13 amino acids. Full variable domain (missing parts from reference TRBV5-1 and TRBJ2-3): KAGVTQTPRYLIKTRGQQVTLSCSPISGHRSVSWYQQTPGQGLQFLFEYFSETQRNKGNFPGRFSGRQFSNSRSEMNVSTLELGDSALYLCASSLKEWDTQYFGPGTRLTVL.

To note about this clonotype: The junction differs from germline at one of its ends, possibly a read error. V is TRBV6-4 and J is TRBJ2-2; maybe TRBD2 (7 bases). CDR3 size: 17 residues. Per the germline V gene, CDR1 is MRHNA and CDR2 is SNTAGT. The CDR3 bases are TGTGCCAGCAGTGACTTCCAGAACAGACCCGGAGGGGGGGAGCTGTGTTTT. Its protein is CASSDFQNRPGGGELCF.

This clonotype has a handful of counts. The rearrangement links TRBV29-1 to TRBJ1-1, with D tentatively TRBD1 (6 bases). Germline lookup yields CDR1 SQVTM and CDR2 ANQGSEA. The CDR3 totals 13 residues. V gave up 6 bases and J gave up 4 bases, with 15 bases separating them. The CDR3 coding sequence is TGCAGCGTCAAGGGGCAGGGGACCACTGAAGCTTTCTTT. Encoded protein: CSVKGQGTTEAFF.